A single sample gave rise to the 5 T cell receptor beta chains below, sequenced in a study of identical twins. TCRdb re-analysed the 5' RACE reads in MiXCR, keeping a single row per CDR3 protein. The table has roughly 1.6 million distinct CDR3 sequences, about 32% seen once. The sequencing input was cord blood. These receptors were collected from a newborn girl in good health.

This clonotype occurred a few times. This chain connects TRBV18 to TRBJ2-1, with D uncertain. V was pared by 3 bases and J by 10 bases, with 13 bases between. Germline V gives CDR1 KGHSH, CDR2 LQKENI. CDR3 size: 13 residues. The CDR3 region is CASSPLGANEQFF. As DNA, the CDR3 is TGTGCCAGCTCACCCCTAGGAGCTAACGAGCAGTTCTTC.

The table lists this clonotype with a few counts. This chain connects TRBV20-1 to TRBJ1-2, with a possible D match to TRBD1 (5 bases). The CDR3 totals 14 residues. The germline V gene has CDR1 DFQATT and CDR2 SNEGSKA (reference sequence). V lost 5 bases to trimming and J lost 2 bases, with 15 bases between them. DNA for the CDR3: TGCAGTGCTCCCTCCCTGACAGAAAACTATGGCTACACCTTC. Translation: CSAPSLTENYGYTF.

For the CDR3, the DNA is TGTGCCAGCAGTTTCGGGACACCCCGCACAGATACGCAGTATTTT. This encodes CASSFGTPRTDTQYF. The gene calls are TRBV27 and TRBJ2-3, with a possible D match to TRBD1 (6 bases). With 3 bases removed from V and 1 base from J, the gap between germline ends came to 11 bases. The CDR3 loop spans 15 amino acids. CDR1 is MNHEY, CDR2 SMNVEV, per germline (reference sequence).

This clonotype has only a few counts. The rearrangement joins TRBV12-3 or TRBV12-4 to TRBJ1-5; 10 nucleotides match TRBD1. This CDR3 has 15 residues. The V and J ends lost 0 bases and 6 bases, in that order; junction bases with no gene match: 2. The CDR3 region has the DNA TGTGCCAGCAGTTTAGCGCGGGACAGGGGTCAGCCCCAGCATTTT. Encoded protein: CASSLARDRGQPQHF.

This clonotype was picked up a small number of times. This chain uses TRBV28 with TRBJ2-3; TRBD1 matches at 12 bases. V lost 5 bases to trimming and J lost 4 bases; unmatched junction nucleotides: 7. The CDR3 extends over 16 amino acids. CDR1 and CDR2 from the germline V gene are MDHEN and SYDVKM. CDR3 loop: CASSTPGTGGADTQYF. CDR3 nucleotide sequence: TGTGCCAGCAGTACCCCCGGGACAGGGGGCGCAGATACGCAGTATTTT.